This T cell receptor beta chain was observed in a study of blood T cell repertoires in COVID-19. For the study at large: The study drew acute and convalescent COVID-19 samples from the United States, Italy and Spain. Sample material is recorded as cDNA or gDNA derived from T cells, B-cell-depleted T cells, or PBMCs.

As originally analysed: Estimated nucleated cell counts came from reference gene primer amplification. The protocol was immunoSEQ multiplex PCR, while the TCRdb copy is restricted to in-frame clones and leaves out a portion. V, J and clone size were drawn from that table, and D and trimming were deduced from the DNA. The sample consists of about 240,000 clones, 86% of them appearing once. The CDR3 is made up of 13 amino acids. Germline V CDR1 and CDR2: SGHRS, YFSETQ. V dropped 1 base and J dropped 3 bases, with 8 bases sitting between them. The clonotype was recovered from a man older than 75 with acute or convalescent COVID-19. This chain uses TRBV5-1 with TRBJ2-7; D not resolved. Material: peripheral blood. Here the CDR3 DNA reads TGCGCCAGCAGCTTGAACACAGACTACGAGCAGTACTTC. Translated, it gives CASSLNTDYEQYF.